The present entry profiles one TCR beta chain with its context. The CDR3 spans 14 residues. V lost 3 bases to trimming and J lost 2 bases, with 10 bases between them. Germline CDR1 is MDHEN and CDR2 is SYDVKM. Clones were sequenced by immunoSEQ multiplex PCR, and TCRdb holds only the in-frame ones, with some missing. The sample contains about 660,000 clones, more than 75% of which appear only once. The data were taken from a study of shared T cell receptors in the human thymus. These same records also appear under a second study, on human thymus T cells. That report adds: Congenital heart defects were the reason for the corrective surgery that the donors, healthy Finnish infants, were having. The thymus tissue came from resections taken during corrective heart surgery. Thymic as well as blood repertoires seemed to favor certain V and J genes unevenly. Related research described thymic repertoires that were highly overlapping among unrelated individuals.

The specimen was thymocytes. The V gene is TRBV28, the J gene TRBJ2-5, with D unclear. The receptor's source is a boy in the first two years of life with a congenital heart defect. Written as DNA, the CDR3 is TGTGCCAGCAGTTTCCCATCACAACAAGAGACCCAGTACTTC. Protein product: CASSFPSQQETQYF. Variable domain in full (rest from reference TRBV28 and TRBJ2-5): DVKVTQSSRYLVKRTGEKVFLECVQDMDHENMFWYRQDPGLGLRLIYFSYDVKMKEKGDIPEGYSVSREKKERFSLILESASTNQTSMYLCASSFPSQQETQYFGPGTRLLVL.